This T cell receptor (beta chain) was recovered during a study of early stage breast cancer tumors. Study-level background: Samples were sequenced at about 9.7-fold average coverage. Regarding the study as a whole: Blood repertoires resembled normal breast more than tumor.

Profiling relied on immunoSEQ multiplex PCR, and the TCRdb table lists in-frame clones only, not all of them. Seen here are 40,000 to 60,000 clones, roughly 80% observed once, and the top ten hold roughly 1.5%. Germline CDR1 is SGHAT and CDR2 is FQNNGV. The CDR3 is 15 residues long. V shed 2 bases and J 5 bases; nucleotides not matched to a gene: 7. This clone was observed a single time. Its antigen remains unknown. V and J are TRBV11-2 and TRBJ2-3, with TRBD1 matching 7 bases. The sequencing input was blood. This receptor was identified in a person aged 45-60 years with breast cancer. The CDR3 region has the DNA TGTGCCAGCAGCTTAAGGCGCAGGGGGAGAGATACGCAGTATTTT. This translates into CASSLRRRGRDTQYF. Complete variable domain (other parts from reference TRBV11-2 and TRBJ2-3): EAGVAQSPRYKIIEKRQSVAFWCNPISGHATLYWYQQILGQGPKLLIQFQNNGVVDDSQLPKDRFSAERLKGVDSTLKIQPAKLEDSAVYLCASSLRRRGRDTQYFGPGTRLTVL.